This T cell receptor beta chain was captured in a study of blood T cell repertoires in COVID-19. Across the study: Sites across the United States, Italy and Spain contributed samples from acute and convalescent COVID-19.

This CDR3 comprises 14 residues. Looked up from germline, CDR1 is PRHDT and CDR2 is FYEKMQ (reference sequence). In the original workflow: Reference gene primers were amplified, and this amplification served to estimate nucleated cell counts. Sequencing used immunoSEQ multiplex PCR; TCRdb keeps in-frame clones, though not all of them. V and J calls and clone size are copied from that table; D and trimming were computed from the DNA. The table includes roughly 180,000 clones, 85% to 90% detected once. Of note for this clone: The junction and the germline gene differ at one end; a read error may be behind it.

This receptor was taken from a woman aged 25 to 39 with active or convalescent COVID-19. Sequencing input: peripheral blood. V usage is TRBV13 and J usage is TRBJ1-2; D possibly corresponds to TRBD1 (6 bases). The CDR3 loop is CVSTSWEGGYGYTF. Here the CDR3 DNA reads TGTGTCAGCACCTCCTGGGAGGGGGGCTATGGCTACACCTTC.